This record concerns one T cell receptor beta chain sequence. The study used a library that attached unique molecular identifiers to individual cDNA molecules. MiXCR was run by TCRdb on the RACE reads, yielding one entry per CDR3 protein. The sample holds 180,000 or so distinct CDR3 sequences; around a quarter are singletons and the top ten take approximately 2.3%. Time point given: patch test 3, about 24 weeks after DPC sensitization. Indicated treatment: therapeutic diphenylcyclopropenone sensitization with weekly scalp DPC. Those who donated were patients with alopecia, 18 to 70 years of age, and suitable for DPC. These data come from a study of human T cells and chemical hapten exposure. Turning to the study itself: Investigators sensitized around 2 cm by around 2 cm of upper inner arm skin with 2% DPC. Weekly scalp doses of diphenylcyclopropenone were given to patients during the approximately 25-week study.

The sample in question was whole blood, obtained in connection with sensitization to the hapten diphenylcyclopropenone (DPC). The source is a middle-aged woman with alopecia areata. Some clones in this sample may be carry-over from other donors' samples.

Here the CDR3 DNA reads TGTGCCAGCAGCGTACGTCCCGCCAGTGAAGCTTTCTTT. Protein sequence: CASSVRPASEAFF. The chain joins TRBV9 to TRBJ1-1; D not resolved. CDR3 length: 13 residues. The germline gives CDR1 SGDLS, CDR2 YYNGEE. V lost 1 base and J 7 bases, leaving 11 bases between the germline ends.